This T cell receptor beta chain was identified during a study of T-cell reconstitution after alpha-beta-depleted transplantation in children. Study-wide results and limits: Among T cells one year after transplant, newly produced cells accounted for most counts and diversity. Expanded graft clones numbering several hundred reportedly gave rise to alpha-beta T cells about two months after transplant.

This clonotype has ten or more counts. Antigen unknown. Unique molecular identifiers were used in preparing the TCRbeta library. MiXCR, applied by TCRdb to the PCR reads, yields one record per CDR3 protein. Among 200,000 or so distinct CDR3 sequences listed, 6.3% were seen once. This receptor was identified in a girl in the first two years of life with combined immunodeficiency, due to receive a stem cell transplant. Sequenced here: PBMCs, sampled before TCRalphabeta/CD19-depleted stem cell transplant.

DNA for the CDR3: TGTGCCAGCAGCCAGGGGGACAGACCCTACGAGCAGTACTTC. Amino acids: CASSQGDRPYEQYF. The rearrangement links TRBV3-1 to TRBJ2-7; 7 positions agree with TRBD1. Trimming removed 3 bases from V and 2 bases from J; junction bases left unmatched: 4. The CDR3 is 14 residues long. Germline V lookup: CDR1 LGHDT, CDR2 YNNKEL (reference sequence).